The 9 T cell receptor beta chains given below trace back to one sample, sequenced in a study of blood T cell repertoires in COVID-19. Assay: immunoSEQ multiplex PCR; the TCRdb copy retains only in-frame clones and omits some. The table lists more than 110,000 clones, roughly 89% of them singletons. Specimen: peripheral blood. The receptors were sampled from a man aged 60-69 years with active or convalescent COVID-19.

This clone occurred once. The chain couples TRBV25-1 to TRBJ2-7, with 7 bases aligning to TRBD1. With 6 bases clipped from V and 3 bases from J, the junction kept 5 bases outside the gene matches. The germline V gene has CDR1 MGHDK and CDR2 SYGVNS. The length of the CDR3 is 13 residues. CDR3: CASRGDSIYEQYF. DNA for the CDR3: TGTGCCAGCAGGGGGGACAGCATCTACGAGCAGTACTTC.

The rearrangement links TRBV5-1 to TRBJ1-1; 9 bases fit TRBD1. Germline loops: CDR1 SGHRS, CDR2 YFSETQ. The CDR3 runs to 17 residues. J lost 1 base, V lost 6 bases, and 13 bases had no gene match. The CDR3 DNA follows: TGCGCCAGCACATTGGGACAGGGCTTATCCTCGAACACTGAAGCTTTCTTT. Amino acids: CASTLGQGLSSNTEAFF.

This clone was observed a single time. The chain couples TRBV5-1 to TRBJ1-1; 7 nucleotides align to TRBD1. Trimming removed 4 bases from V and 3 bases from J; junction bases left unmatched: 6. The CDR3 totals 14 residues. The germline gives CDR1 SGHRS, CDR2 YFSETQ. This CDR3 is CASSRGRLDTEAFF. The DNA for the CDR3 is TGCGCCAGCAGCAGGGGGCGGTTGGACACTGAAGCTTTCTTT.

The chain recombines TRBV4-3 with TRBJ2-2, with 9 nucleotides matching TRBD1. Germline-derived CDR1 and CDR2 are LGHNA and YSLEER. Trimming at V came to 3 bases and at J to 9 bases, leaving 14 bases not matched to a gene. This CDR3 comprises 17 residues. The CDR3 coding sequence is TGCGCCAGCAGCCAGAGGGGGACAGGGACCCTCGGGAGGGAGCTGTTTTTT. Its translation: CASSQRGTGTLGRELFF.

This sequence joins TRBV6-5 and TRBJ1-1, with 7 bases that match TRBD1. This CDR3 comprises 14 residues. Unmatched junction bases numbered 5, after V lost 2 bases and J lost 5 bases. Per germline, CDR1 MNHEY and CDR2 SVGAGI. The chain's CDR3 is CASSYRAGGTEAFF. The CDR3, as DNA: TGTGCCAGCAGTTACCGGGCAGGGGGAACTGAAGCTTTCTTT.

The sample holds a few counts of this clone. CDR3 region: CASSQVGGNTIYF. CDR3 DNA sequence: TGTGCCAGCAGCCAAGTGGGGGGTAACACCATATATTTT. The chain links TRBV14 to TRBJ1-3; D may be TRBD1 (5 bases). V lost 1 base to trimming and J lost 7 bases, with 8 bases between them. Germline-derived CDR1 and CDR2 are SGHDN and FVKESK. This CDR3 has 13 residues.

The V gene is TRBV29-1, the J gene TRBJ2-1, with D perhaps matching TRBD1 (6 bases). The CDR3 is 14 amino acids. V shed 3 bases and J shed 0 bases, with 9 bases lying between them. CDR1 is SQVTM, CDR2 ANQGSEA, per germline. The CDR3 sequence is CSVDRGSSYNEQFF. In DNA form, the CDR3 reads TGCAGCGTTGATAGGGGGAGCTCCTACAATGAGCAGTTCTTC.

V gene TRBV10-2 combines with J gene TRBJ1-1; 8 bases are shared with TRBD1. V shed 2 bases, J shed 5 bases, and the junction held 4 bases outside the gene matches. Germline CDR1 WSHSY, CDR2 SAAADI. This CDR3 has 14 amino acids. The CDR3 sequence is CASSEETGVTEAFF. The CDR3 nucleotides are TGCGCCAGCAGTGAGGAGACAGGGGTGACTGAAGCTTTCTTT.

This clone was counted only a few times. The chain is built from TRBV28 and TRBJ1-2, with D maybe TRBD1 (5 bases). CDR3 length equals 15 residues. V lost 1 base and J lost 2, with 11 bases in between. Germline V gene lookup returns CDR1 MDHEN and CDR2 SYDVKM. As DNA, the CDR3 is TGTGCCAGCAGTTTATCCCTCCCAGGGAACTATGGCTACACCTTC. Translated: CASSLSLPGNYGYTF.